Each of the 9 T cell receptor beta chains below was sequenced from the same sample in a study of cytomegalovirus exposure and HLA in healthy donors. Vbeta (60) and Jbeta (13) primers were used in the PCR. Here immunoSEQ multiplex PCR was the method, and the copy in TCRdb shows in-frame clones only, minus some. Of approximately 90,000 clones in the sample, less than 65% were seen once. Sequencing used PBMCs. These receptors were collected from a woman younger than 45 in good health and CMV-seronegative.

The gene calls are TRBV5-6 and TRBJ2-6; 7 bases are shared with TRBD1. This CDR3 is built from 17 residues. The germline gives CDR1 SGHDT, CDR2 YYEEEE. The V gene end was trimmed by 4 bases and the J gene end by 2 bases; junction bases not matched to a gene: 9. CDR3 amino acids: CASSTRQGVPGANVLTF. Written as DNA, the CDR3 is TGTGCCAGCAGCACAAGACAGGGTGTCCCTGGGGCCAACGTCCTGACTTTC. The variable domain in full, completed from reference TRBV5-6 and TRBJ2-6, reads DAGVTQSPTHLIKTRGQQVTLRCSPKSGHDTVSWYQQALGQGPQFIFQYYEEEERQRGNFPDRFSGHQFPNYSSELNVNALLLGDSALYLCASSTRQGVPGANVLTFGAGSRLTVL.

This chain connects TRBV27 to TRBJ2-2, with a weak D call TRBD2 (6 bases). Germline-derived CDR1 and CDR2 are MNHEY and SMNVEV (reference sequence). Deletions cut 8 bases from V and 3 bases from J, with 7 bases between. There are 12 residues in the CDR3. In nucleotides, the CDR3 is TGTGCCAGCGGGACTTACACCGGGGAGCTGTTTTTT. Amino acids: CASGTYTGELFF.

Notes on this clone: Sequence at one end of the junction differs from germline and may be a read error. The chain employs TRBV7-9 and TRBJ2-7, with a weak D call TRBD2 (6 bases). Germline CDR1 SEHNR, CDR2 FQNEAQ (reference sequence). The CDR3 spans 14 residues. The CDR3, as DNA: TGTGCCAGCAGCTTCCGGGACTCTCCCTACGGGCAGTACTTC. It translates to CASSFRDSPYGQYF. Variable domain in full (rest from reference TRBV7-9 and TRBJ2-7): DTGVSQNPRHKITKRGQNVTFRCDPISEHNRLYWYRQTLGQGPEFLTYFQNEAQLEKSRLLSDRFSAERPKGSFSTLEIQRTEQGDSAMYLCASSFRDSPYGQYFGPGTRLTVT.

The chain is built from TRBV5-6 and TRBJ1-1; no reliable D call. Germline V gene data show CDR1 as SGHDT and CDR2 as YYEEEE. The CDR3 extends over 15 amino acids. V lost 3 bases to trimming and J lost 2 bases, with 14 bases between them. The CDR3 region has the DNA TGTGCCAGCAGCTCTACGTTTGGGCTAAACACTGAAGCTTTCTTT. Residues: CASSSTFGLNTEAFF.

The table lists this clone with a count of one. This chain connects TRBV2 to TRBJ2-3, with 9 nucleotides matching TRBD2. This CDR3 is 15 amino acids long. V shed 8 bases and J 6 bases; nucleotides not matched to a gene: 12. Germline-derived CDR1 and CDR2 are SNHLY and FYNNEI. The CDR3 DNA follows: TGTGCCAGCGGCCGTCTGGCGGGGGGGCGGGATACGCAGTATTTT. Encoded protein: CASGRLAGGRDTQYF.

The V call is TRBV1, the J call TRBJ2-7; the DNA was not used to check the table's D call, TRBD2. TRBV1 represents a pseudogene. This CDR3 contains 15 residues. CDR3 sequence (DNA): TGCACCAGCAGCCAAGTATGCGGGAGCTCCTACGAGCAGTACTTC. The encoded protein is CTSSQVCGSSYEQYF.

A few counts support this clone. The rearrangement joins TRBV4-1 to TRBJ1-2; TRBD1 matches 8 bases. V was clipped by 4 bases and J by 6 bases; unmatched bases: 10. Germline V gene data show CDR1 as MGHRA and CDR2 as YSYEKL. The CDR3 contains 15 residues. The CDR3 coding sequence is TGCGCCAGCAGCCTAGGACAGGGCGGTTGGAATGGCTACACCTTC. This gives the protein CASSLGQGGWNGYTF.

This clone was seen once. The chain's CDR3 is CATSPISGYTDTQYF. The CDR3 region has the DNA TGCGCCACCTCCCCAATTAGCGGATACACAGATACGCAGTATTTT. The chain recombines TRBV10-1 with TRBJ2-3; D is perhaps TRBD2 (6 bases). From germline, CDR1 is WNHNN and CDR2 SYGVQD (reference sequence). Trimming shortened V by 10 bases and J by 2 bases, and 19 bases separated the two germline ends. CDR3 length equals 15 residues.

The chain carries TRBV4-3 and TRBJ1-3, with D hard to call. With 2 bases removed from V and 0 bases from J, the gap between germline ends came to 8 bases. Germline CDR1 reads LGHNA; CDR2 reads YSLEER. The CDR3 runs to 15 residues. CDR3 DNA: TGCGCCAGCAGCCAACGGGTCGGCTCTGGAAACACCATATATTTT. Its translation: CASSQRVGSGNTIYF.